Listed here are 10 T cell receptor beta chains from one sample, sequenced in a study of CXCR3-negative and CXCR3-positive naive CD8 T cells. With UMI labels, 5' RACE was used to prepare the TRB cDNA libraries. TCRdb re-called the 5' RACE reads; every CDR3 protein appears as one record, without DNA. Its table records some 140,000 distinct CDR3 sequences. Antigens for these TCRs are unknown. Study observations and caveats: More hydrophobic TRB CDR3s occurred in CXCR3-positive than in CXCR3-negative naive cells.

Sequences were obtained from naive CXCR3+ CD8+ T cells from blood. Subset denoted: CD45RO-CCR7+CD27+CD95- naive CD8+ T cells expressing CXCR3 (TNR3+). Receptor source: a human donor in good health. Some clones in this sample may be carry-over from other donors' samples.

This rearrangement joins TRBV28 to TRBJ2-7; there is no DNA to check the TCRdb D call of TRBD1. This CDR3 spans 14 amino acids. CDR1 and CDR2 from the germline V gene are MDHEN and SYDVKM. This CDR3 is CASSPIGTNYEQYF.

The rearrangement links TRBV11-2 to TRBJ2-7. Per germline, CDR1 SGHAT and CDR2 FQNNGV. There are 15 residues in the CDR3. CDR3 in amino acids: CASSPKDGFSYEQYF.

The chain recombines TRBV5-4 with TRBJ1-2; there is no DNA to check the TCRdb D call of TRBD1. This CDR3 contains 13 residues. The V gene's germline CDR1 is SGHNT and CDR2 YYREEE (reference sequence). CDR3 region: CASSSPEYYGYTF. Supplemented by reference TRBV5-4 and TRBJ1-2, the full variable domain reads ETGVTQSPTHLIKTRGQQVTLRCSSQSGHNTVSWYQQALGQGPQFIFQYYREEENGRGNFPPRFSGLQFPNYSSELNVNALELDDSALYLCASSSPEYYGYTFGSGTRLTVV.

This sequence joins TRBV29-1 and TRBJ2-1; TCRdb's D call of TRBD1 is untestable without DNA. CDR3 length: 13 residues. Germline V gene lookup returns CDR1 SQVTM and CDR2 ANQGSEA. The CDR3 loop reads CSEPGTGGGEQFF.

The chain couples TRBV7-9 to TRBJ2-2; TCRdb calls TRBD1, which cannot be checked without DNA. The length of the CDR3 is 17 residues. Germline assignment: CDR1 SEHNR and CDR2 FQNEAQ (reference sequence). The CDR3 spells CASSPHGQGVRTGELFF.

The genes are TRBV11-2 and TRBJ2-3. CDR1 SGHAT and CDR2 FQNNGV come from the germline V gene. The CDR3 is 13 residues long. CDR3 residues: CASSLRFADTQYF. Full variable domain (outside the CDR3, taken from reference TRBV11-2 and TRBJ2-3): EAGVAQSPRYKIIEKRQSVAFWCNPISGHATLYWYQQILGQGPKLLIQFQNNGVVDDSQLPKDRFSAERLKGVDSTLKIQPAKLEDSAVYLCASSLRFADTQYFGPGTRLTVL.

The J gene is TRBJ1-2, the V gene TRBV12-3 or TRBV12-4; TCRdb gives TRBD1 as the D gene, but with no DNA this cannot be confirmed. This CDR3 is 13 amino acids long. CDR3 amino acids: CASTPPGEYGYTF.

The chain is built from TRBV5-5 and TRBJ2-2. Germline V gene sequence: CDR1 SGHKS, CDR2 YYEKEE (reference sequence). The CDR3 contains 14 residues. CDR3 protein: CASSLDTNTGELFF.

The chain employs TRBV11-2 and TRBJ2-5; TCRdb reports TRBD2, a call that lacks DNA to check it against. Germline V lookup: CDR1 SGHAT, CDR2 FQNNGV. The CDR3 is 15 amino acids. CDR3: CASSLEFAGGETQYF.

The rearrangement joins TRBV29-1 to TRBJ1-2; the D call of TRBD1 rests on TCRdb alone, since no DNA is present to check it. This CDR3 comprises 13 residues. Germline loops: CDR1 SQVTM, CDR2 ANQGSEA. The chain's CDR3 is CSVFRTEGYGYTF.